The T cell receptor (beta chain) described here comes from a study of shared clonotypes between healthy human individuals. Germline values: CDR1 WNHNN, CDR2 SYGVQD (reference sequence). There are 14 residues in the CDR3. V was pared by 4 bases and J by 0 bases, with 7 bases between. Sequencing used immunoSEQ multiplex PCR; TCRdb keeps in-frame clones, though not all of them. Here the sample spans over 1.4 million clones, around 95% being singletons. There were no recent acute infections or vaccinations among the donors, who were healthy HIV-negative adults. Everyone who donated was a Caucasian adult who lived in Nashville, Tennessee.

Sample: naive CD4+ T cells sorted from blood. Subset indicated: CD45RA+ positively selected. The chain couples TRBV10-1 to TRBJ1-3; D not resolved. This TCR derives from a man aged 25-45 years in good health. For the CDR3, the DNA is TGCGCCAGCAGTGGACGGAGCTCTGGAAACACCATATATTTT. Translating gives CASSGRSSGNTIYF.